These T cell receptor beta chains were read from a single sample in a study of early T cells in non-severe SARS-CoV-2 infection. TCRdb itself ran the 5' RACE reads through MiXCR, one entry per CDR3 protein. The sample yields roughly 66,000 distinct CDR3 sequences, less than 9.5% seen once. The sequenced sample was whole blood. These TCRs come from an adult who was a healthcare worker with PCR-confirmed SARS-CoV-2 infection or an uninfected control (not recorded which). Both conserved end residues are part of each CDR3. D genes are given only for firm matches. The size of a clone is reported for some rows only, either as once, few or many, or as a class for expanded clones.

j_gene: TRBJ1-5; d_gene: NA; v_gene: TRBV18; abundance: NA; CDR3nt: TGTGCCAGCTCACTACAGGGTAAATATCAGCCCCAGCATTTT; CDR3aa: CASSLQGKYQPQHF
j_gene: TRBJ2-7; d_gene: TRBD1; v_gene: TRBV29-1; abundance: many; CDR3nt: TGCAGCGTTGAAGCCGGGACAGGGACCTACGAGCAGTACTTC; CDR3aa: CSVEAGTGTYEQYF
j_gene: TRBJ1-1; d_gene: NA; v_gene: TRBV30; abundance: many; CDR3nt: TGTGCCTGGGACACTACAGTCATGAACACTGAAGCTTTCTTT; CDR3aa: CAWDTTVMNTEAFF
j_gene: TRBJ2-1; d_gene: TRBD1; v_gene: TRBV12-3/TRBV12-4; abundance: many; CDR3nt: TGTGCCAGCAGTTTAGCACGGGACAGGTCTGCCTACAATGAGCAGTTCTTC; CDR3aa: CASSLARDRSAYNEQFF
j_gene: TRBJ2-1; d_gene: NA; v_gene: TRBV28; abundance: few; CDR3nt: TGTGCCAGCAGTCGCCTGGGAGGACGGTCCAATGAGCAGTTCTTC; CDR3aa: CASSRLGGRSNEQFF
j_gene: TRBJ1-1; d_gene: TRBD1; v_gene: TRBV4-2; abundance: NA; CDR3nt: TGTGCCAGCAGCACACAGGGGGGGATTCACACTGAAGCTTTCTTT; CDR3aa: CASSTQGGIHTEAFF
j_gene: TRBJ2-1; d_gene: NA; v_gene: TRBV12-3/TRBV12-4; abundance: few; CDR3nt: TGTGCCAGCAGTTTAAGGGGTCAGACCTACAATGAGCAGTTCTTC; CDR3aa: CASSLRGQTYNEQFF
j_gene: TRBJ2-5; d_gene: NA; v_gene: TRBV3-1; abundance: NA; CDR3nt: TGTGCCAGCAGCCAACGGACAGAAGAGACCCAGTACTTC; CDR3aa: CASSQRTEETQYF
j_gene: TRBJ2-5; d_gene: TRBD1; v_gene: TRBV11-2; abundance: NA; CDR3nt: TGTGCCAGCAGCTTATTTGGAGGAGACAGGGGAGAGACCCAGTACTTC; CDR3aa: CASSLFGGDRGETQYF
j_gene: TRBJ1-1; d_gene: NA; v_gene: TRBV20-1; abundance: few; CDR3nt: TGCAGTGCTAGAGAGCCAGACAAGAACACTGAAGCTTTCTTT; CDR3aa: CSAREPDKNTEAFF
j_gene: TRBJ2-7; d_gene: NA; v_gene: TRBV4-1; abundance: few; CDR3nt: TGCGCCAGCAGCCAAGTGACAGGTTTTTCCTACGAGCAGTACTTC; CDR3aa: CASSQVTGFSYEQYF
j_gene: TRBJ1-5; d_gene: NA; v_gene: TRBV20-1; abundance: NA; CDR3nt: TGCAGTGCTAGGGACAGTAGCAATCAGCCCCAGCATTTT; CDR3aa: CSARDSSNQPQHF
j_gene: TRBJ2-7; d_gene: TRBD2; v_gene: TRBV20-1; abundance: few; CDR3nt: TGCAGTGCGGAACCGGGACTAGCGGGAGGGCCCCACGAGCAGTACTTC; CDR3aa: CSAEPGLAGGPHEQYF
j_gene: TRBJ2-3; d_gene: NA; v_gene: TRBV20-1; abundance: NA; CDR3nt: TGCAGTGCTAGAGATCAAGGACAAACCACAGATACGCAGTATTTT; CDR3aa: CSARDQGQTTDTQYF
j_gene: TRBJ2-7; d_gene: NA; v_gene: TRBV5-4; abundance: many; CDR3nt: TGTGCCAGCAGCTTGGTTCAGGGTTCCTACGAGCAGTACTTC; CDR3aa: CASSLVQGSYEQYF
j_gene: TRBJ2-7; d_gene: NA; v_gene: TRBV2; abundance: NA; CDR3nt: TGTGCCAGCAGGACCCAGGGGTACGAGCAGTACTTC; CDR3aa: CASRTQGYEQYF
j_gene: TRBJ1-1; d_gene: NA; v_gene: TRBV12-3/TRBV12-4; abundance: NA; CDR3nt: TGTGCCAGCAAATTAACGGGGATGAACACTGAAGCTTTCTTT; CDR3aa: CASKLTGMNTEAFF
j_gene: TRBJ1-1; d_gene: NA; v_gene: TRBV11-3; abundance: NA; CDR3nt: TGTGCCAGCAGCCACCGAGGACAGTTCCAACCTGATGGGGACACTGAAGCTTTCTTT; CDR3aa: CASSHRGQFQPDGDTEAFF
j_gene: TRBJ2-7; d_gene: NA; v_gene: TRBV6-5; abundance: few; CDR3nt: TGTGCCAGCAGTCTCCAACCAGGGCCCTCCTACGAGCAGTACTTC; CDR3aa: CASSLQPGPSYEQYF
j_gene: TRBJ2-5; d_gene: TRBD1; v_gene: TRBV11-2; abundance: many; CDR3nt: TGTGCCAGCAGTCCCGGGACAGGGACGGCAGAGACCCAGTACTTC; CDR3aa: CASSPGTGTAETQYF
j_gene: TRBJ1-6; d_gene: NA; v_gene: TRBV6-1; abundance: NA; CDR3nt: TGTGCCAGCAGCCCCTTCTTCTCACCCCTCCACTTT; CDR3aa: CASSPFFSPLHF
j_gene: TRBJ1-2; d_gene: NA; v_gene: TRBV14; abundance: many; CDR3nt: TGTGCCAGCAGCCGTCATGGGACACCCTATGGCTACACCTTC; CDR3aa: CASSRHGTPYGYTF
j_gene: TRBJ1-1; d_gene: NA; v_gene: TRBV7-6; abundance: few; CDR3nt: TGTGCCAGCAGCTTAGCCCCTTCACAGGGTCGGAACACTGAAGCTTTCTTT; CDR3aa: CASSLAPSQGRNTEAFF
j_gene: TRBJ1-4; d_gene: TRBD1; v_gene: TRBV5-1; abundance: NA; CDR3nt: TGCGCCAGCAGCGAGGGGACAGCGGGTCCTGAAAAACTGTTTTTT; CDR3aa: CASSEGTAGPEKLFF
j_gene: TRBJ2-1; d_gene: NA; v_gene: TRBV29-1; abundance: many; CDR3nt: TGCAGCGTTGAAGATGGAGGGGCCCGAGGCTTAGGCTACAATGAGCAGTTCTTC; CDR3aa: CSVEDGGARGLGYNEQFF
j_gene: TRBJ2-5; d_gene: NA; v_gene: TRBV7-8; abundance: many; CDR3nt: TGTGCCAGCAGCCCTAGGGAACTGTACCAAGAGACCCAGTACTTC; CDR3aa: CASSPRELYQETQYF
j_gene: TRBJ2-1; d_gene: TRBD2; v_gene: TRBV7-3; abundance: many; CDR3nt: TGTGCCAGCAGCCCTAGGACTAGCGGGAGTGACAATGAGCAGTTCTTC; CDR3aa: CASSPRTSGSDNEQFF
j_gene: TRBJ2-3; d_gene: NA; v_gene: TRBV6-6; abundance: NA; CDR3nt: TGTGCCAGCAGTTACAGGGTGGCAGATACGCAGTATTTT; CDR3aa: CASSYRVADTQYF
j_gene: TRBJ2-2; d_gene: TRBD2; v_gene: TRBV27; abundance: NA; CDR3nt: TGTGCCAGCAGGGGAAGCGGGAGATCCACCGGGGAGCTGTTTTTT; CDR3aa: CASRGSGRSTGELFF
j_gene: TRBJ2-4; d_gene: TRBD1; v_gene: TRBV12-3/TRBV12-4; abundance: NA; CDR3nt: TGTGCCAGCAGAACCGGGACAGGCAAAAACATTCAGTACTTC; CDR3aa: CASRTGTGKNIQYF
j_gene: TRBJ2-2; d_gene: NA; v_gene: TRBV7-2; abundance: few; CDR3nt: TGTGCCAGCAGCCAGGAGACAGCCAGGGAGCTGTTTTTT; CDR3aa: CASSQETARELFF
j_gene: TRBJ1-6; d_gene: NA; v_gene: TRBV12-3/TRBV12-4; abundance: many; CDR3nt: TGTGCCAGCAGTTTAGGGGCGGGTAATTCACCCCTCCACTTT; CDR3aa: CASSLGAGNSPLHF
j_gene: TRBJ2-7; d_gene: NA; v_gene: TRBV7-2; abundance: NA; CDR3nt: TGTGCCAGCAGCTTCTCAGGGACTGGGGAGCAGTACTTC; CDR3aa: CASSFSGTGEQYF
j_gene: TRBJ2-3; d_gene: TRBD1; v_gene: TRBV30; abundance: few; CDR3nt: TGTGCCTGGGGGACAGGGGGCGCAGATACGCAGTATTTT; CDR3aa: CAWGTGGADTQYF
j_gene: TRBJ2-1; d_gene: TRBD1; v_gene: TRBV7-2; abundance: NA; CDR3nt: TGTGCCAGCAGCCTACCCCGCCGACAGGGGGCGAGTGGCAATGAGCAGTTCTTC; CDR3aa: CASSLPRRQGASGNEQFF
j_gene: TRBJ2-7; d_gene: TRBD1; v_gene: TRBV18; abundance: many; CDR3nt: TGTGCCAGCTCACCCCCCCAAGAGACAGGGGCCCACGAGCAGTACTTC; CDR3aa: CASSPPQETGAHEQYF
j_gene: TRBJ2-7; d_gene: TRBD2; v_gene: TRBV5-4; abundance: NA; CDR3nt: TGTGCCAGCAGCTTCAGCGGGACCATCCACGAGCAGTACTTC; CDR3aa: CASSFSGTIHEQYF
j_gene: TRBJ1-2; d_gene: TRBD1; v_gene: TRBV3-1; abundance: many; CDR3nt: TGTGCCAGCAGCTCCGGGGACAGGCGAGGCGGCTACACCTTC; CDR3aa: CASSSGDRRGGYTF
j_gene: TRBJ2-1; d_gene: NA; v_gene: TRBV14; abundance: NA; CDR3nt: TGTGCCAGCAGCCGTCGGGGACGGGGTGACGATGAGCAGTTCTTC; CDR3aa: CASSRRGRGDDEQFF
j_gene: TRBJ2-2; d_gene: NA; v_gene: TRBV6-2/TRBV6-3; abundance: few; CDR3nt: TGTGCCAGCAGCCTACCTAGCGTCTCGGACCTCACCGGGGAGCTGTTTTTT; CDR3aa: CASSLPSVSDLTGELFF
j_gene: TRBJ2-3; d_gene: NA; v_gene: TRBV20-1; abundance: many; CDR3nt: TGCAGTGCCCCTCAGGGTGATACGCAGTATTTT; CDR3aa: CSAPQGDTQYF
j_gene: TRBJ2-4; d_gene: NA; v_gene: TRBV29-1; abundance: NA; CDR3nt: TGCAGCGTTGCGGACCGCCGGACTCAGTTCAGCATTCAGTACTTC; CDR3aa: CSVADRRTQFSIQYF
j_gene: TRBJ2-5; d_gene: NA; v_gene: TRBV9; abundance: many; CDR3nt: TGTGCCAGCAGCGACGGGACTCCCCGAGGTGGGGAGACCCAGTACTTC; CDR3aa: CASSDGTPRGGETQYF
j_gene: TRBJ1-2; d_gene: NA; v_gene: TRBV30; abundance: many; CDR3nt: TGTGCCTGGAGTGTGATGGACCTCTATGGCTACACCTTC; CDR3aa: CAWSVMDLYGYTF
j_gene: TRBJ1-2; d_gene: TRBD1; v_gene: TRBV6-1; abundance: NA; CDR3nt: TGTGCCAGCAGTGAAGGAGCAGGGGGTAACTATGGCTACACCTTC; CDR3aa: CASSEGAGGNYGYTF
j_gene: TRBJ2-3; d_gene: NA; v_gene: TRBV28; abundance: few; CDR3nt: TGTGCCAGCAGTTTACGGGGCGGAAGTTTGCGTACAGATACGCAGTATTTT; CDR3aa: CASSLRGGSLRTDTQYF
j_gene: TRBJ2-7; d_gene: TRBD2; v_gene: TRBV5-1; abundance: few; CDR3nt: TGCGCCAGCAGCTTGGACCTAGCGGGGGGGATTTACGAGCAGTACTTC; CDR3aa: CASSLDLAGGIYEQYF
j_gene: TRBJ2-5; d_gene: TRBD2; v_gene: TRBV9; abundance: many; CDR3nt: TGTGCCAGCAGCGTTACTAGCGGGAGAGGCCAAGAGACCCAGTACTTC; CDR3aa: CASSVTSGRGQETQYF
j_gene: TRBJ2-7; d_gene: NA; v_gene: TRBV15; abundance: few; CDR3nt: TGTGCCACCAGCAGAGATACGGGCTACGAGCAGTACTTC; CDR3aa: CATSRDTGYEQYF
j_gene: TRBJ2-3; d_gene: TRBD2; v_gene: TRBV27; abundance: many; CDR3nt: TGTGCCAGCAGTTTATCGGCAGGACTAGCGGGAGCAGATACGCAGTATTTT; CDR3aa: CASSLSAGLAGADTQYF
j_gene: TRBJ1-1; d_gene: NA; v_gene: TRBV7-9; abundance: once; CDR3nt: TGTGCCAGCAGCTCAGGGAGATCGAACACTGAAGCTTTCTTT; CDR3aa: CASSSGRSNTEAFF
j_gene: TRBJ2-2; d_gene: TRBD2; v_gene: TRBV15; abundance: many; CDR3nt: TGTGCCACCGGGGGGGGTAGCGGGAGGAAAGCCGGGGAGCTGTTTTTT; CDR3aa: CATGGGSGRKAGELFF
j_gene: TRBJ1-2; d_gene: NA; v_gene: TRBV29-1; abundance: few; CDR3nt: TGCAGCGTTGACCCCGTTAACTATGGCTACACCTTC; CDR3aa: CSVDPVNYGYTF
j_gene: TRBJ1-2; d_gene: TRBD1; v_gene: TRBV4-2; abundance: many; CDR3nt: TGTGCCAGCAGCCCTCAGACAGGGCTTAACTATGGCTACACCTTC; CDR3aa: CASSPQTGLNYGYTF
j_gene: TRBJ1-4; d_gene: NA; v_gene: TRBV12-3/TRBV12-4; abundance: few; CDR3nt: TGTGCCAGCAGTGATAATAATGTTGGAAAACTGTTTTTT; CDR3aa: CASSDNNVGKLFF